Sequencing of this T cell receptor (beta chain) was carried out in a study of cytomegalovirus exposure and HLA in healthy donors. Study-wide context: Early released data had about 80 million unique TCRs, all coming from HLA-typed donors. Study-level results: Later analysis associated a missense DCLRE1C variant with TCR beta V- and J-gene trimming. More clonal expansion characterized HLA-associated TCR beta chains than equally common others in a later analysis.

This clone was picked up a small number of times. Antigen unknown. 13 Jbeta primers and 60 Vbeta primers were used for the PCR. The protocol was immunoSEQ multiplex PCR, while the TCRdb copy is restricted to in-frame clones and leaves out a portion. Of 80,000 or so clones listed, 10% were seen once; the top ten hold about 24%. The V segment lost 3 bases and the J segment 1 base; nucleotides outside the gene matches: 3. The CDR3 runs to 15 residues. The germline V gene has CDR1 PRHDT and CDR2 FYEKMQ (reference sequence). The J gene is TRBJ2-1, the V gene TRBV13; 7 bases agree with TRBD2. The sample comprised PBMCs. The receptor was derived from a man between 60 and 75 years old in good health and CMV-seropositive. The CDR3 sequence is CASSFSSGSYNEQFF. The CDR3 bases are TGTGCCAGCAGCTTCTCTAGCGGTTCCTACAATGAGCAGTTCTTC.